This TCR beta chain was captured in a study of blood T cell repertoires in COVID-19. V lost 3 bases and J lost 0, with 8 bases in between. CDR1 is SQVTM, CDR2 ANQGSEA, per germline. The CDR3 totals 13 residues. Data came from immunoSEQ multiplex PCR; TCRdb stores just in-frame clones and leaves some out. This table holds over 55,000 clones, 75% to 85% found once. The sample taken for sequencing was peripheral blood. The chain links TRBV29-1 to TRBJ1-1; D perhaps matches TRBD1 (5 bases). The receptor was isolated from a man aged 50 to 59 with COVID-19, enrolled during active disease. The CDR3: CSVDRQMNTEAFF. The CDR3 DNA follows: TGCAGCGTTGACCGACAGATGAACACTGAAGCTTTCTTT.